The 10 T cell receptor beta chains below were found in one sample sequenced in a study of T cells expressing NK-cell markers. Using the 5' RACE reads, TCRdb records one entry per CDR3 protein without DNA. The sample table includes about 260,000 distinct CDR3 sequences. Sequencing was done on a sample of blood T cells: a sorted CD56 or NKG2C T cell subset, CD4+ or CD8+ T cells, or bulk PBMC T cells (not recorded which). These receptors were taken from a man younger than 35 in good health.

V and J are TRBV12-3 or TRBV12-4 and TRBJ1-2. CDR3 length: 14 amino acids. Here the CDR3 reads CASRSEGGYYGYTF.

The CDR3 here is CASSVGTGVDNEQFF. The V gene is TRBV12-3 or TRBV12-4, the J gene TRBJ2-1; TCRdb's D call, TRBD1, is unchecked because there is no DNA. This CDR3 is built from 15 residues.

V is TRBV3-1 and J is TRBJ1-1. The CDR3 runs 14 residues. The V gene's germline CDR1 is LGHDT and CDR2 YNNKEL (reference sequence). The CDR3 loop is CASSHEGVRTEAFF.

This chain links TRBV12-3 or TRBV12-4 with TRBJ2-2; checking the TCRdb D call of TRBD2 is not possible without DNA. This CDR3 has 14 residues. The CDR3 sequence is CASSQKSGTGELFF.

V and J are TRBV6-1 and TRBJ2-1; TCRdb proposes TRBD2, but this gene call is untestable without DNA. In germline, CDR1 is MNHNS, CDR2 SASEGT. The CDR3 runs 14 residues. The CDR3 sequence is CASRRLREGNRQFF.

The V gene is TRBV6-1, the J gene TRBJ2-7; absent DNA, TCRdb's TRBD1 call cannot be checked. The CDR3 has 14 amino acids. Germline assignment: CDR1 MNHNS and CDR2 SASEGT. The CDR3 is CASSEKGTVYEQYF.

The CDR3 sequence is CSAGELADGYTF. This chain connects TRBV20-1 to TRBJ1-2. Germline V gene lookup returns CDR1 DFQATT and CDR2 SNEGSKA (reference sequence). CDR3 length: 12 amino acids.

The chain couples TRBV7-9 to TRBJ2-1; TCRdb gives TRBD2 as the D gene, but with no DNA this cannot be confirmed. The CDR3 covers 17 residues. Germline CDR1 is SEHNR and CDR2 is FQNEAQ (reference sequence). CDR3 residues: CASSLATSGSIYNEQFF.

The chain's CDR3 is CASTDKGAGVIAFF. This sequence joins TRBV12-3 or TRBV12-4 and TRBJ1-1; TCRdb calls TRBD1, which cannot be checked without DNA. The CDR3 loop spans 14 amino acids.

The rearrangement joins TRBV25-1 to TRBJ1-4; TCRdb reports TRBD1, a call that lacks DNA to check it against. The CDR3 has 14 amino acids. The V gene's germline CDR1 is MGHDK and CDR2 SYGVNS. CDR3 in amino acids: CASSGGGGWEKLFF.